The 30 T cell receptor beta chains presented below share a single source sample, sequenced in a study of CD8+ T cells in alopecia areata. Extracted RNA was reverse transcribed into cDNA, the sequencing template. Sequencing was performed with immunoSEQ multiplex PCR; in TCRdb, only in-frame clones are kept and a portion is missing. The sample contains about 120,000 clones, roughly two fifths of which appear only once. The sample comprised CD4+ T cells sorted from blood. These TCRs come from a human donor with alopecia areata.

The rearrangement joins TRBV27 to TRBJ2-7, with a tentative D call TRBD2 (5 bases). Germline lookup yields CDR1 MNHEY and CDR2 SMNVEV (reference sequence). The CDR3 extends over 14 amino acids. V lost 3 bases and J lost 0, with 9 bases in between. In DNA, the CDR3 is TGTGCCAGCAGTTTCGGCGGAGGCTCCTACGAGCAGTACTTC. It codes for CASSFGGGSYEQYF.

The chain joins TRBV15 to TRBJ2-5, with a tentative D call TRBD2 (6 bases). CDR3 length equals 15 residues. Germline V gives CDR1 LNHNV, CDR2 YYDKDF (reference sequence). Deletions cut 3 bases from V and 5 bases from J, with 16 bases between. The chain's CDR3 is CATSSVGGPEETQYF. The CDR3 nucleotides read TGTGCCACCAGCAGTGTGGGGGGACCCGAGGAGACCCAGTACTTC.

This chain links TRBV7-8 with TRBJ1-1; D not resolved. Germline V gene data show CDR1 as SGHVS and CDR2 as FQNEAQ. CDR3 size: 14 residues. Trimming cost V 4 bases and J 0 bases, with 9 bases left between them. CDR3 bases: TGTGCCAGCAGCTCCTCTCGGATGAACACTGAAGCTTTCTTT. Translating it yields CASSSSRMNTEAFF.

The chain has TRBV25-1 and TRBJ2-6; D is unresolved. V lost 6 bases and J lost 1, with 4 bases in between. The germline V gene has CDR1 MGHDK and CDR2 SYGVNS. There are 13 residues in the CDR3. Here the CDR3 reads CASRGSGANVLTF. The CDR3 coding sequence is TGTGCCAGCAGGGGATCTGGGGCCAACGTCCTGACTTTC.

This clone was counted a few times. The V call is TRBV14, the J call TRBJ1-2, with no clear D. This CDR3 is 13 amino acids long. V was pared by 0 bases and J by 4 bases, with 6 bases between. CDR1 SGHDN and CDR2 FVKESK come from the germline V gene. CDR3 loop: CASSQEFVYGYTF. The DNA of the CDR3 is TGTGCCAGCAGCCAAGAGTTCGTCTATGGCTACACCTTC.

The chain carries TRBV7-2 and TRBJ1-1; D possibly corresponds to TRBD1 (6 bases). The CDR3 is 16 amino acids. The ends were cut back, 7 bases at V and 0 bases at J, with 18 bases in the middle. Germline CDR1 reads SGHTA; CDR2 reads FQGNSA. The CDR3 is CASTFSGTTMNTEAFF. The CDR3 nucleotides are TGTGCCAGCACCTTCTCCGGGACAACTATGAACACTGAAGCTTTCTTT.

The chain recombines TRBV13 with TRBJ2-4, with TRBD1 identical over 9 bases. The CDR3 consists of 16 residues. Trimming took 5 bases from V and 0 from J; bases not matched to a gene: 5. CDR1 is PRHDT, CDR2 FYEKMQ, per germline (reference sequence). Written as DNA, the CDR3 is TGTGCCAGCAGCGTCAACAGGGGGCGAGCCAAAAACATTCAGTACTTC. Translated, it gives CASSVNRGRAKNIQYF.

This clone showed up just once. This sequence joins TRBV30 and TRBJ1-5, with TRBD1 matching 8 bases. The V gene's germline CDR1 is GTSNPN and CDR2 SVGIG (reference sequence). This CDR3 region has 15 residues. After removal of 2 bases from V and 1 base from J, the junction contained 4 bases not matched to a gene. CDR3 amino acids: CAWSSRGLSNQPQHF. DNA for the CDR3: TGTGCCTGGAGTTCCAGGGGGCTGAGCAATCAGCCCCAGCATTTT.

As concerns this clone: The sample contains more than one DNA sequence encoding this CDR3. The genes are TRBV9 and TRBJ2-7, with 7 bases fitting TRBD1. In germline, CDR1 is SGDLS, CDR2 YYNGEE. The CDR3 sequence is 14 residues long. V was pared by 0 bases and J by 2 bases, with 2 bases of the junction left unmatched. CDR3 in amino acids: CASSVGQGTYEQYF. As DNA, the CDR3 is TGTGCCAGCAGCGTAGGACAGGGTACCTACGAGCAGTACTTC.

This clone ranks as medium-sized. V is TRBV30 and J is TRBJ2-3; tentative D call: TRBD2 (6 bases). The ends were cut back, 0 bases at V and 4 bases at J, with 8 bases in the middle. The germline V gene encodes CDR1 GTSNPN and CDR2 SVGIG (reference sequence). This CDR3 is built from 13 residues. The DNA of the CDR3 is TGTGCCTGGAGTGTCCGACTAGCAGATACGCAGTATTTT. It codes for CAWSVRLADTQYF.

The chain employs TRBV30 and TRBJ2-1, with 11 bases identical to TRBD2. The trim removed 3 bases at V and 3 bases at J, leaving 4 bases unmatched. Germline V gene lookup returns CDR1 GTSNPN and CDR2 SVGIG (reference sequence). The CDR3 is made up of 15 amino acids. CDR3 DNA: TGTGCCTGGAGCGAAACTAGCGGGAGCTACAATGAGCAGTTCTTC. It is translated as CAWSETSGSYNEQFF.

In its sample, this clone was seen a few times. V is TRBV10-3 and J is TRBJ1-6, with a tentative D call TRBD1 (6 bases). This CDR3 has 13 residues. CDR1 is ENHRY, CDR2 SYGVKD, per germline. V lost 11 bases and J lost 9, with 17 bases in between. The CDR3 protein is CAASSQGSSPLHF. CDR3 sequence (DNA): TGTGCCGCATCATCACAGGGCAGTTCACCCCTCCACTTT.

The chain is built from TRBV18 and TRBJ2-7; the D is unclear. V lost 2 bases, J lost 2 bases, and 7 bases lay in between. Looked up from germline, CDR1 is KGHSH and CDR2 is LQKENI. The CDR3 consists of 13 residues. CDR3 in amino acids: CASSPAATYEQYF. DNA for the CDR3: TGTGCCAGCTCACCAGCAGCTACCTACGAGCAGTACTTC.

This chain uses TRBV7-3 with TRBJ1-2; 7 positions match TRBD1. Germline lookup yields CDR1 SGHTA and CDR2 FQGTGA. This CDR3 spans 13 amino acids. Trimming cost V 5 bases and J 4 bases; bases outside gene matches: 4. CDR3 coding DNA: TGTGCCAGCAGCCCGGGACAGCCCTATGGCTACACCTTC. It specifies CASSPGQPYGYTF.

The chain carries TRBV7-9 and TRBJ2-7; 8 nucleotides agree with TRBD1. This CDR3 has 14 residues. Trimming cost V 5 bases and J 4 bases; bases outside gene matches: 7. Germline V gene lookup returns CDR1 SEHNR and CDR2 FQNEAQ (reference sequence). Here the CDR3 reads CASSEPGGRYEQYF. Here the CDR3 DNA reads TGTGCCAGCAGCGAACCAGGGGGCCGGTACGAGCAGTACTTC.

This clone was detected only a few times. V and J are TRBV28 and TRBJ1-1; 8 bases line up with TRBD1. The CDR3 contains 14 residues. V trimming: 6 bases; J trimming: 5 bases; junction bases outside the gene matches: 8. Germline-derived CDR1 and CDR2 are MDHEN and SYDVKM. The CDR3 spells CASRTTGGGTEAFF. The CDR3 DNA reads as TGTGCCAGCAGGACCACAGGGGGAGGTACTGAAGCTTTCTTT.

The CDR3 sequence is CASSTQTGSPNEQFF. CDR3 in DNA: TGTGCCAGCAGCACACAAACGGGATCCCCCAATGAGCAGTTCTTC. The gene calls are TRBV11-2 and TRBJ2-1; a possible D gene is TRBD2 (5 bases). V dropped 5 bases and J dropped 6 bases, with 17 bases sitting between them. The CDR3 consists of 15 residues. The V gene's germline CDR1 is SGHAT and CDR2 FQNNGV.

V gene TRBV6-5 combines with J gene TRBJ1-2, with TRBD1 matching over 9 bases. The CDR3 sequence is 15 residues long. Germline V CDR1 and CDR2: MNHEY, SVGAGI. Trimming removed 3 bases from V and 5 bases from J; junction bases left unmatched: 7. The CDR3 reads CASSYSWDRAYGYTF. DNA for the CDR3: TGTGCCAGCAGTTATAGTTGGGACAGGGCTTATGGCTACACCTTC.

This clone has only a few counts. Other DNA sequences within the sample encode an identical CDR3. The CDR3 sequence: CASSAVSGANVLTF. As DNA, the CDR3 is TGTGCCAGCAGCGCCGTCTCTGGGGCCAACGTCCTGACTTTC. The rearrangement joins TRBV9 to TRBJ2-6; D gene unclear. The CDR3 totals 14 residues. The germline V gene encodes CDR1 SGDLS and CDR2 YYNGEE. V was cut by 3 bases and J by 0 bases, with 4 bases left in between. Full variable domain (remainder filled in from reference TRBV9 and TRBJ2-6): DSGVTQTPKHLITATGQRVTLRCSPRSGDLSVYWYQQSLDQGLQFLIQYYNGEERAKGNILERFSAQQFPDLHSELNLSSLELGDSALYFCASSAVSGANVLTFGAGSRLTVL.

This clone has just a few counts. The gene calls are TRBV2 and TRBJ2-5; tentatively, D is TRBD1 or TRBD2 (5 bases each). Germline CDR1 reads SNHLY; CDR2 reads FYNNEI. The CDR3 is 13 residues long. Trimming pared 7 bases from V and 1 base from J, leaving 10 bases between. CDR3 sequence reads: CASKRDLQETQYF. The CDR3 coding sequence is TGTGCCAGCAAAAGGGACCTCCAAGAGACCCAGTACTTC.

This chain connects TRBV4-3 to TRBJ2-1; D possibly corresponds to TRBD2 (6 bases). Trimming removed 0 bases at V and 7 bases at J, with 13 bases between. The germline CDR1 and CDR2 sequences are LGHNA and YSLEER. The CDR3 totals 15 residues. In nucleotides, the CDR3 is TGCGCCAGCAGCCAAGATATGCGGGATAGGAATGAGCAGTTCTTC. Translated, it gives CASSQDMRDRNEQFF.

This clone was counted between two and nine times. J is TRBJ1-2 and V is TRBV10-3, with D unclear. This CDR3 region has 12 residues. Deletions cut 6 bases from V and 1 base from J, with 6 bases between. Germline-derived CDR1 and CDR2 are ENHRY and SYGVKD. The CDR3 nucleotides read TGTGCCATCAGCCAGGATAACTATGGCTACACCTTC. Translating it yields CAISQDNYGYTF.

The rearrangement links TRBV28 to TRBJ2-7, with TRBD2 matching 14 bases. This CDR3 is 15 amino acids long. The V gene end was trimmed by 6 bases and the J gene end by 5 bases; junction bases not matched to a gene: 6. Looked up from germline, CDR1 is MDHEN and CDR2 is SYDVKM. The CDR3 DNA reads TGTGCCAGCAGACCTCGGACTAGCGGGAGGAACGAGCAGTACTTC. The encoded protein is CASRPRTSGRNEQYF. Full variable domain (outside the CDR3, taken from reference TRBV28 and TRBJ2-7): DVKVTQSSRYLVKRTGEKVFLECVQDMDHENMFWYRQDPGLGLRLIYFSYDVKMKEKGDIPEGYSVSREKKERFSLILESASTNQTSMYLCASRPRTSGRNEQYFGPGTRLTVT.

This clone was counted between two and nine times. The V and J genes are TRBV29-1 and TRBJ2-2; maybe TRBD1 (5 bases). CDR1 and CDR2 (germline): SQVTM, ANQGSEA. The V end was cut by 4 bases, the J end by 8 bases, with 11 bases between. The CDR3 loop spans 12 amino acids. The CDR3 region is CSVARQGGELFF. The CDR3 nucleotides read TGCAGCGTTGCACGGCAGGGTGGGGAGCTGTTTTTT.

The J gene is TRBJ1-2, the V gene TRBV29-1; possibly TRBD1 for D (5 bases). With 6 bases removed from V and 4 bases from J, the gap between germline ends came to 9 bases. The CDR3 spans 11 residues. CDR1 and CDR2 (germline): SQVTM, ANQGSEA. CDR3 in amino acids: CSVGRTYGYTF. The CDR3 DNA reads as TGCAGCGTGGGACGCACCTATGGCTACACCTTC.

The V and J genes are TRBV15 and TRBJ2-5; D ambiguous. The CDR3 loop spans 14 amino acids. Trimming took off 1 base at V and 2 bases at J, with 8 bases between the two ends. The germline V gene encodes CDR1 LNHNV and CDR2 YYDKDF (reference sequence). The CDR3 loop is CATSRGEGQETQYF. CDR3 bases: TGTGCCACCAGCAGAGGGGAAGGGCAAGAGACCCAGTACTTC.

The sample holds a few counts of this clone. The V and J genes are TRBV23-1 and TRBJ1-4; no clear D. TRBV23-1 is treated as an ORF (open reading frame) with a function not yet certain. The CDR3 totals 13 residues. The V and J ends lost 3 bases and 10 bases respectively, with 12 bases between them. The CDR3 sequence is CASSHYRLAKLFF. The CDR3 bases are TGCGCCAGCAGTCATTACCGCCTGGCAAAACTGTTTTTT.

This clone appeared a few times. This sequence joins TRBV18 and TRBJ2-7, with D perhaps matching TRBD2 (5 bases). Germline V gene lookup returns CDR1 KGHSH and CDR2 LQKENI. Trimming cost V 0 bases and J 2 bases, with 5 bases left between them. The CDR3 runs to 13 residues. CDR3 sequence reads: CASSPPTTYEQYF. In DNA form, the CDR3 reads TGTGCCAGCTCACCACCGACTACCTACGAGCAGTACTTC.

The chain carries TRBV27 and TRBJ2-7; 9 bases match TRBD2. Per the germline V gene, CDR1 is MNHEY and CDR2 is SMNVEV (reference sequence). The J segment lost 3 bases and the V segment lost 4 bases, leaving 10 bases of the junction unmatched. The length of the CDR3 is 16 residues. The CDR3 coding sequence is TGTGCCAGCAGTTCCCATGCCGGGACTAGCCTCTACGAGCAGTACTTC. Translation gives CASSSHAGTSLYEQYF.

The rearrangement uses TRBV5-1 and TRBJ2-7; no firm D call. Between the trimmed V and J ends, which lost 4 bases and 0 bases, there was a span of 14 bases. CDR3 length: 15 residues. Germline-derived CDR1 and CDR2 are SGHRS and YFSETQ. The CDR3 protein is CASSPGRSSSYEQYF. In DNA form, the CDR3 reads TGCGCCAGCAGCCCGGGCCGGAGCAGCTCCTACGAGCAGTACTTC.